The next 7 T cell receptor beta chains were all read from a single sample in a study of control samples from healthy donors and cancer patients. Sequenced by immunoSEQ multiplex PCR; TCRdb stores in-frame clones only, minus some. The sample lists just over 150,000 clones; 70% to 90% were seen once. Sequencing was carried out using blood. The receptors derive from a young man in good health.

V and J are TRBV4-1 and TRBJ2-2, with 7 bases identical to TRBD2. CDR1 MGHRA and CDR2 YSYEKL come from the germline V gene. The V gene end was trimmed by 1 base and the J gene end by 1 base; junction bases not matched to a gene: 3. The CDR3 contains 16 residues. The CDR3 loop is CASSQAGGWNTGELFF. DNA of the CDR3: TGCGCCAGCAGCCAAGCGGGGGGATGGAACACCGGGGAGCTGTTTTTT.

The chain employs TRBV5-1 and TRBJ2-7; 7 bases are shared with TRBD1. Germline assignment: CDR1 SGHRS and CDR2 YFSETQ. The CDR3 contains 15 residues. The J segment lost 3 bases and the V segment lost 3 bases, leaving 9 bases of the junction unmatched. The CDR3 sequence: CASSSGGRGNYEQYF. CDR3 sequence (DNA): TGCGCCAGCAGCTCTGGGGGCAGGGGGAACTACGAGCAGTACTTC. Complete variable domain (other parts from reference TRBV5-1 and TRBJ2-7): KAGVTQTPRYLIKTRGQQVTLSCSPISGHRSVSWYQQTPGQGLQFLFEYFSETQRNKGNFPGRFSGRQFSNSRSEMNVSTLELGDSALYLCASSSGGRGNYEQYFGPGTRLTVT.

This sequence joins TRBV29-1 and TRBJ1-2, with 9 bases that match TRBD1. This CDR3 is 13 amino acids long. After removal of 6 bases from V and 2 bases from J, the junction contained 4 bases not matched to a gene. CDR1 and CDR2 from the germline V gene are SQVTM and ANQGSEA. CDR3: CSVYRGLNYGYTF. CDR3 nucleotide sequence: TGCAGCGTCTACAGGGGGCTAAACTATGGCTACACCTTC.

The gene calls are TRBV5-1 and TRBJ1-4, with D uncertain. The CDR3 loop spans 14 amino acids. Trimming took 0 bases from V and 8 from J, leaving 11 bases between them. CDR1 is SGHRS, CDR2 YFSETQ, per germline. CDR3 nucleotide sequence: TGCGCCAGCAGCTTGGGCCCCGACCGAGAAAAACTGTTTTTT. Residues: CASSLGPDREKLFF.

On this clone: An end of the junction does not agree with germline; a read error may underlie this. The chain joins TRBV6-4 to TRBJ1-6; 10 bases line up with TRBD1. There are 13 residues in the CDR3. Germline lookup yields CDR1 MRHNA and CDR2 SNTAGT. The CDR3 bases are TGCAACAGCAAAGGACAGGGGGATTCACCCCTCCACTTT. This codes for CNSKGQGDSPLHF.

V and J are TRBV14 and TRBJ1-1; weak D call: TRBD1 (6 bases). The CDR3 length is 17 residues. In germline, CDR1 is SGHDN, CDR2 FVKESK. V was trimmed by 4 bases and J by 5 bases, leaving 23 bases between them. The CDR3 here is CASSLGEDRMFGTEAFF. The CDR3 DNA is TGTGCCAGCAGCCTGGGGGAAGACAGGATGTTTGGTACTGAAGCTTTCTTT.

The V gene is TRBV6-2 or TRBV6-3, the J gene TRBJ2-1; D possibly corresponds to TRBD1 (6 bases). V dropped 5 bases and J dropped 2 bases, with 19 bases sitting between them. Germline loops: CDR1 MNHEY, CDR2 SVGEGT. The CDR3 loop spans 17 amino acids. The CDR3 loop is CASSKRRGMGTYNEQFF. The CDR3 nucleotides read TGTGCCAGCAGTAAGCGTAGGGGGATGGGAACCTACAATGAGCAGTTCTTC.